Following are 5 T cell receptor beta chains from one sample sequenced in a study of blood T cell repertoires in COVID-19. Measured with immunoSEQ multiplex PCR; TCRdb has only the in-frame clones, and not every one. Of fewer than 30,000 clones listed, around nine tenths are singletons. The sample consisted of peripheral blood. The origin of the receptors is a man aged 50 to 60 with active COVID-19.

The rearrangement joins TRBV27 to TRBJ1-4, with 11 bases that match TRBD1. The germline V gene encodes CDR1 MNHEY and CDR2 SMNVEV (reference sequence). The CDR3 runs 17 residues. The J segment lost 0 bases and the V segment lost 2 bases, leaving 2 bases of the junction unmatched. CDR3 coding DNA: TGTGCCAGCAGTTTACCGGGACAGGGGGCAACTAATGAAAAACTGTTTTTT. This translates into CASSLPGQGATNEKLFF. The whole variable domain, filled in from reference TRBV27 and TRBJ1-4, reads EAQVTQNPRYLITVTGKKLTVTCSQNMNHEYMSWYRQDPGLGLRQIYYSMNVEVTDKGDVPEGYKVSRKEKRNFPLILESPSPNQTSLYFCASSLPGQGATNEKLFFGSGTQLSVL.

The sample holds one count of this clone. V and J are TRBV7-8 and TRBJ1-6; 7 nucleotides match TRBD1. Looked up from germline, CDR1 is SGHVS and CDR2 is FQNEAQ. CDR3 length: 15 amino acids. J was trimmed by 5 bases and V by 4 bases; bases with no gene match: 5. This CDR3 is CASSSGQEDNSPLHF. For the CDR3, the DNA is TGTGCCAGCAGCTCCGGACAGGAAGATAATTCACCCCTCCACTTT.

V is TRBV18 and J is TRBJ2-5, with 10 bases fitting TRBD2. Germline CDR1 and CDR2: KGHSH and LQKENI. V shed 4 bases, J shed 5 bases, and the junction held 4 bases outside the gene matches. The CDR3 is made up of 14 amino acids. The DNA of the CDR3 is TGTGCCAGCTCACGCTCGGGACTAGCGGAGACCCAGTACTTC. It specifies CASSRSGLAETQYF. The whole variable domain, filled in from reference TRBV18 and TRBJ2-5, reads NAGVMQNPRHLVRRRGQEARLRCSPMKGHSHVYWYRQLPEEGLKFMVYLQKENIIDESGMPKERFSAEFPKEGPSILRIQQVVRGDSAAYFCASSRSGLAETQYFGPGTRLLVL.

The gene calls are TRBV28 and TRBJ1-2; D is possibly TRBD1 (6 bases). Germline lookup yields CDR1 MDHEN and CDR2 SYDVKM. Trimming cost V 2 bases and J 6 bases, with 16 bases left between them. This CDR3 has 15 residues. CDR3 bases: TGTGCCAGCAGTTTACCAACAGGGAAGGGGCATGGCTACACCTTC. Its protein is CASSLPTGKGHGYTF.

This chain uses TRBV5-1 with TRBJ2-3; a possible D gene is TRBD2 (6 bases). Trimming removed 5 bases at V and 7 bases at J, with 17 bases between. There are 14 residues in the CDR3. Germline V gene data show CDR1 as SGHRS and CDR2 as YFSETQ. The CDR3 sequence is CASRREAGIYTQYF. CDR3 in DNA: TGCGCCAGCAGAAGGGAGGCCGGAATCTATACGCAGTATTTT.